This T cell receptor beta chain was recorded in a study of T-cell memory formation after mild COVID-19. Study results and limitations: CD4+ bias marked clones expanding day 15 to 37, unlike balanced contracting clones.

TCRdb processed the 5' RACE reads anew with MiXCR; each CDR3 protein has one entry. The sample records more than 250,000 distinct CDR3 sequences, 16% being singletons. This clonotype was observed a handful of times. Antigen: not known. This CDR3 has 16 amino acids. The junction had 3 bases not matched to a gene; V was cut back by 4 bases and J by 2 bases. Germline CDR1 reads LGHDT; CDR2 reads YNNKEL (reference sequence). This TCR was sampled from a man aged 18 to 30 who had mild COVID-19 (a few samples of this study predate the infection). Cell type and time point are not known. Sequenced: PBMCs or a T cell subset sorted from them (not recorded which). The chain employs TRBV3-1 and TRBJ2-5; 14 positions agree with TRBD2. CDR3: CASSPRTSGGQETQYF. CDR3 nucleotide sequence: TGTGCCAGCAGCCCACGGACTAGCGGGGGGCAAGAGACCCAGTACTTC.